The next 27 T cell receptor beta chains were all read from a single sample in a study of naive and memory T cell subsets. Described treatment: skin biopsy from PPD injection site in Mantoux-positive individual. A UMI-containing oligonucleotide was joined by 3' ligation to the TCR cDNA template. Ligated cDNA underwent four rounds of PCR with nested alpha and beta constant region primers and SP2. From the UMI-ligation and nested PCR reads, TCRdb called clonotypes with MiXCR, one entry per CDR3 protein. The data hold around 30,000 distinct CDR3 sequences, with approximately 6.7% observed a single time. The input for sequencing was skin, taken from a tuberculin skin test site. Every receptor here comes from an adult in good health.

Many counts were recorded for this clonotype. V gene TRBV3-1 combines with J gene TRBJ2-1; unclear D gene. The CDR3 contains 16 residues. Trimming left V 4 bases short and J 8 bases short, with 21 bases between. Germline V CDR1 and CDR2: LGHDT, YNNKEL (reference sequence). The CDR3: CASSRASAIRFDEQFF. CDR3 in DNA: TGTGCCAGCAGCCGAGCCAGTGCGATCAGATTTGATGAGCAGTTCTTC.

In its sample, this clonotype was seen a few times. V usage is TRBV6-6 and J usage is TRBJ1-1; the match to TRBD1 covers 9 bases. Germline V CDR1 and CDR2: MNHNY, SVGAGI (reference sequence). V shed 6 bases and J 1 base; nucleotides not matched to a gene: 6. This CDR3 is 15 amino acids long. CDR3 sequence: CASSTRTGENTEAFF. CDR3 DNA: TGTGCCAGCAGCACACGGACAGGGGAGAACACTGAAGCTTTCTTT.

This chain connects TRBV7-9 to TRBJ2-7; D remains ambiguous. V was trimmed by 2 bases and J by 2 bases, leaving 7 bases between them. Per germline, CDR1 SEHNR and CDR2 FQNEAQ (reference sequence). CDR3 size: 13 residues. The CDR3 DNA reads TGTGCCAGCAGCTTACCTAGTACCTACGAGCAGTACTTC. Encoded protein: CASSLPSTYEQYF.

The sample holds a few counts of this clonotype. The chain employs TRBV2 and TRBJ1-2; maybe TRBD1 (5 bases). Per the germline V gene, CDR1 is SNHLY and CDR2 is FYNNEI. CDR3 size: 15 residues. The V and J ends lost 7 bases and 3 bases respectively, with 18 bases between them. In nucleotides, the CDR3 is TGTGCCAGCATCGAAGGGATAGTGACAGACTATGGCTACACCTTC. It specifies CASIEGIVTDYGYTF.

This clonotype occurred many times. The rearrangement joins TRBV11-2 to TRBJ2-1, with 7 nucleotides matching TRBD1. The J segment lost 9 bases and the V segment lost 3 bases, leaving 11 bases of the junction unmatched. CDR1 and CDR2 from the germline V gene are SGHAT and FQNNGV. The CDR3 spans 15 residues. The CDR3 loop is CASSFYQGDTTEQFF. DNA for the CDR3: TGTGCCAGCAGCTTCTACCAGGGGGACACGACTGAGCAGTTCTTC.

The table lists this clonotype with many counts. The chain is built from TRBV12-3 or TRBV12-4 and TRBJ1-2; D gene ambiguous. V was cut by 3 bases and J by 0 bases, with 11 bases left in between. This CDR3 comprises 15 residues. The CDR3 DNA follows: TGTGCCAGCAGTTTTACACTCCGTACTAACTATGGCTACACCTTC. This sequence encodes CASSFTLRTNYGYTF.

The rearrangement links TRBV12-3 or TRBV12-4 to TRBJ2-7; TRBD2 is a possible D gene (6 bases). The CDR3 is 16 amino acids. The V end was cut by 6 bases, the J end by 5 bases, with 23 bases between. The CDR3 is CASSPPKAGRVNEQYF. Here the CDR3 DNA reads TGTGCCAGCAGCCCCCCTAAGGCGGGACGAGTCAACGAGCAGTACTTC.

This clonotype was seen a few times. This rearrangement joins TRBV5-6 to TRBJ1-1, with D unresolved. Germline CDR1 SGHDT, CDR2 YYEEEE. The CDR3 totals 14 residues. V lost 1 base, J lost 7 bases, and 14 bases lay in between. CDR3 sequence: CASSLSLKGVEAFF. The CDR3 DNA follows: TGTGCCAGCAGCTTGAGCCTCAAGGGAGTTGAAGCTTTCTTT.

This clonotype was seen a single time. This rearrangement joins TRBV6-6 to TRBJ2-3; D gene ambiguous. The CDR3 length is 13 residues. The germline CDR1 and CDR2 sequences are MNHNY and SVGAGI (reference sequence). V was shortened by 7 bases and J by 0 bases, with 8 bases between the two germline ends. CDR3 in DNA: TGTGCCAGCAACCCCCCTAGCACAGATACGCAGTATTTT. Amino acids: CASNPPSTDTQYF.

This clonotype has at least ten counts. The CDR3 is CASSYAALSYGYTF. Written as DNA, the CDR3 is TGTGCCAGCAGCTACGCAGCACTCAGCTATGGCTACACCTTC. The gene calls are TRBV5-5 and TRBJ1-2; the D is unclear. The CDR3 has 14 residues. From germline, CDR1 is SGHKS and CDR2 YYEKEE (reference sequence). V dropped 3 bases and J dropped 4 bases, with 13 bases sitting between them. Variable domain in full (rest from reference TRBV5-5 and TRBJ1-2): DAGVTQSPTHLIKTRGQQVTLRCSPISGHKSVSWYQQVLGQGPQFIFQYYEKEERGRGNFPDRFSARQFPNYSSELNVNALLLGDSALYLCASSYAALSYGYTFGSGTRLTVV.

V is TRBV20-1 and J is TRBJ1-1; tentative D call: TRBD1 (6 bases). V was pared by 6 bases and J by 0 bases, with 17 bases between. The germline V gene encodes CDR1 DFQATT and CDR2 SNEGSKA (reference sequence). The CDR3 runs 15 residues. The CDR3 sequence is CSAAGVQGLNTEAFF. CDR3 sequence (DNA): TGCAGTGCCGCGGGGGTTCAGGGGTTGAACACTGAAGCTTTCTTT.

This clonotype was seen ten or more times. The V call is TRBV5-1, the J call TRBJ2-5, with TRBD2 matching over 8 bases. The V gene's germline CDR1 is SGHRS and CDR2 YFSETQ. J was trimmed by 3 bases and V by 4 bases; bases with no gene match: 11. The CDR3 spans 16 residues. The CDR3 reads CASSLTSGGLKETQYF. CDR3 sequence (DNA): TGCGCCAGCAGCCTTACTAGCGGAGGCTTGAAAGAGACCCAGTACTTC.

This chain connects TRBV2 to TRBJ1-4; 9 bases match TRBD1. The CDR3 sequence is 13 residues long. Germline CDR1 and CDR2: SNHLY and FYNNEI. With 7 bases clipped from V and 8 bases from J, the junction kept 5 bases outside the gene matches. The CDR3 reads CASMSGTGEKLFF. The DNA of the CDR3 is TGTGCCAGCATGAGCGGGACAGGGGAAAAACTGTTTTTT. Drawing the rest from reference TRBV2 and TRBJ1-4, the complete variable domain is EPEVTQTPSHQVTQMGQEVILRCVPISNHLYFYWYRQILGQKVEFLVSFYNNEISEKSEIFDDQFSVERPDGSNFTLKIRSTKLEDSAMYFCASMSGTGEKLFFGSGTQLSVL.

The chain carries TRBV6-5 and TRBJ2-1, with 15 bases lining up with TRBD2. CDR3 size: 14 residues. The V and J ends lost 8 bases and 9 bases, in that order; junction bases with no gene match: 5. From germline, CDR1 is MNHEY and CDR2 SVGAGI. DNA of the CDR3: TGTGCCAGCGCGGGACTAGCGGGGGGCACTGAGCAGTTCTTC. It specifies CASAGLAGGTEQFF.

The table lists this clonotype with many counts. This chain's CDR3 is CASIQTYNEQFF. CDR3 in DNA: TGTGCCAGTATCCAGACCTACAATGAGCAGTTCTTC. The V call is TRBV19, the J call TRBJ2-1; D call uncertain. CDR3 size: 12 residues. The germline V gene has CDR1 LNHDA and CDR2 SQIVND (reference sequence). Trimming shortened V by 7 bases and J by 2 bases, and 6 bases separated the two germline ends.

This clonotype was picked up many times. V usage is TRBV5-1 and J usage is TRBJ2-7; 7 positions match TRBD1. CDR3 length: 14 residues. The germline gives CDR1 SGHRS, CDR2 YFSETQ. The junction had 12 bases not matched to a gene; V was cut back by 6 bases and J by 6 bases. CDR3 region: CASNPPGTVVEQYF. As DNA, the CDR3 is TGCGCCAGCAATCCCCCGGGGACAGTCGTCGAGCAGTACTTC.

This clonotype was seen many times. The chain couples TRBV6-1 to TRBJ2-1, with D hard to call. The germline V gene has CDR1 MNHNS and CDR2 SASEGT. Trimming removed 6 bases from V and 6 bases from J, with 21 bases in between. The CDR3 covers 16 residues. The CDR3 sequence: CASRIWGDGSPNEQFF. The CDR3 DNA follows: TGTGCCAGCAGGATATGGGGTGACGGGTCTCCCAATGAGCAGTTCTTC.

This clonotype occurred many times. The genes are TRBV5-5 and TRBJ2-1; the D gene is possibly TRBD1 (5 bases). V was cut by 7 bases and J by 3 bases, with 11 bases left in between. Germline CDR1 and CDR2: SGHKS and YYEKEE (reference sequence). The CDR3 spans 13 residues. CDR3 region: CASGGADYNEQFF. Written as DNA, the CDR3 is TGTGCCAGCGGTGGGGCGGACTACAATGAGCAGTTCTTC.

The sample holds a few counts of this clonotype. J is TRBJ1-4 and V is TRBV7-2; no reliable D call. V dropped 3 bases and J dropped 5 bases, with 7 bases sitting between them. Per germline, CDR1 SGHTA and CDR2 FQGNSA. The CDR3 extends over 13 amino acids. DNA of the CDR3: TGTGCCAGCAGCTTCTATCTGAATGAAAAACTGTTTTTT. Translating it yields CASSFYLNEKLFF.

This clonotype was seen many times. The CDR3 loop is CASSQGTGLYSPLHF. CDR3 DNA: TGTGCCAGCAGCCAAGGGACAGGGTTGTATTCACCCCTCCACTTT. The gene calls are TRBV14 and TRBJ1-6; TRBD1 agrees at 8 bases. CDR3 length: 15 amino acids. V lost 1 base and J lost 8; bases outside the gene matches: 4. Germline V CDR1 and CDR2: SGHDN, FVKESK.

In this sample, this clonotype turned up many times. The genes are TRBV29-1 and TRBJ2-1, with TRBD1 as a possible D gene (5 bases). CDR3 length: 12 residues. V gave up 4 bases and J gave up 7 bases, with 11 bases separating them. Germline loops: CDR1 SQVTM, CDR2 ANQGSEA. In DNA form, the CDR3 reads TGCAGCGTTGGTGGGGCAAGAAATGAGCAGTTCTTC. It codes for CSVGGARNEQFF.

As for this clonotype: A much bigger clone sits one base away, suggesting this may be a read error. The rearrangement links TRBV20-1 to TRBJ1-1; tentative D call: TRBD1 (5 bases). CDR3 length: 12 amino acids. Germline V gene data show CDR1 as DFQATT and CDR2 as SNEGSKA (reference sequence). The CDR3 reads CCARELGAEAFF. The DNA of the CDR3 is TGCTGTGCTAGAGAGTTGGGGGCTGAAGCTTTCTTT.

The table lists this clonotype with many counts. The chain recombines TRBV12-3 or TRBV12-4 with TRBJ2-3; D unclear. V lost 5 bases to trimming and J lost 4 bases, with 16 bases between them. The CDR3 runs to 15 residues. Written as DNA, the CDR3 is TGTGCCAGCAGTCTCCGGAGAGGCCCATCAGATACGCAGTATTTT. Residues: CASSLRRGPSDTQYF.

This clonotype was counted ten times or more. The rearrangement links TRBV12-3 or TRBV12-4 to TRBJ2-1, with a tentative D call TRBD1 (6 bases). V lost 6 bases, J lost 6 bases, and 15 bases lay in between. This CDR3 is 14 amino acids long. CDR3 DNA sequence: TGTGCCAGCAGCCTAGGGACAAGTCCCAATGAGCAGTTCTTC. This sequence encodes CASSLGTSPNEQFF.

This clonotype was detected a few times. J is TRBJ1-3 and V is TRBV10-2; D not certain. Germline loops: CDR1 WSHSY, CDR2 SAAADI. The CDR3 is 13 residues long. Trimming shortened V by 6 bases and J by 1 base, and 7 bases separated the two germline ends. The CDR3: CASRVPSGNTIYF. In DNA, the CDR3 is TGCGCCAGCAGGGTACCTTCTGGAAACACCATATATTTT.

CDR3 coding DNA: TGTGCCAGCAGGTACAGGGAACCGGACTATGGCTACACCTTC. Translation: CASRYREPDYGYTF. The rearrangement joins TRBV6-1 to TRBJ1-2, with a tentative D call TRBD1 (6 bases). Trimming left V 6 bases short and J 3 bases short, with 14 bases between. This CDR3 is built from 14 residues. Germline CDR1 and CDR2: MNHNS and SASEGT.

This clonotype was found a few times. The V call is TRBV5-6, the J call TRBJ1-5; possibly TRBD1 for D (6 bases). Germline CDR1 SGHDT, CDR2 YYEEEE. V was clipped by 5 bases and J by 7 bases, with 13 bases between them. The CDR3 extends over 13 amino acids. CDR3 bases: TGTGCCAGCAGTTTCGGGGGCGCGCAGCCCCAGCATTTT. Translating it yields CASSFGGAQPQHF.